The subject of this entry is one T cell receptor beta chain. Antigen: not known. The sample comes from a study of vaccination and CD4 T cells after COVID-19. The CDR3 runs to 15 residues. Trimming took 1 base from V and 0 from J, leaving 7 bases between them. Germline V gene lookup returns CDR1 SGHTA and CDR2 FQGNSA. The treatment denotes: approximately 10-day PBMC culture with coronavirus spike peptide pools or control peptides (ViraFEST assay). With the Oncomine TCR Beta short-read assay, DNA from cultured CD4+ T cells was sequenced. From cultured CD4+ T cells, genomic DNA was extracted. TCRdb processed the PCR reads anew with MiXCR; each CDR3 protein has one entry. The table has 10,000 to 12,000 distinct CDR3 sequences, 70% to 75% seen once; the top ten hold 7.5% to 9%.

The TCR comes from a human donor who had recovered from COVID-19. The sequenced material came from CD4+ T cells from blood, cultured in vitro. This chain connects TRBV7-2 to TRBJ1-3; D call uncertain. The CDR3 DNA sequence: TGTGCCAGCAGCTTAGACATCTACTCTGGAAACACCATATATTTT. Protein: CASSLDIYSGNTIYF.